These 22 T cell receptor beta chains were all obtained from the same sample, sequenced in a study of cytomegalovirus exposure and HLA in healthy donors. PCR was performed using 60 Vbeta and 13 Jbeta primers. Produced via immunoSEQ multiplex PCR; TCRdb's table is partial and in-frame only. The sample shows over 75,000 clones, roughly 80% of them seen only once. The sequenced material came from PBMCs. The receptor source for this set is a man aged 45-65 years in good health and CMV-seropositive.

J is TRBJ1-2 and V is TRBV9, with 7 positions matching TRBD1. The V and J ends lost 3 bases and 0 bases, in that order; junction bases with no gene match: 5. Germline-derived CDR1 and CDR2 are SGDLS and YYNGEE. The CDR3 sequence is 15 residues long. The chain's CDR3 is CASSERQGPNYGYTF. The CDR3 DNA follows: TGTGCCAGCAGCGAAAGACAGGGACCTAACTATGGCTACACCTTC.

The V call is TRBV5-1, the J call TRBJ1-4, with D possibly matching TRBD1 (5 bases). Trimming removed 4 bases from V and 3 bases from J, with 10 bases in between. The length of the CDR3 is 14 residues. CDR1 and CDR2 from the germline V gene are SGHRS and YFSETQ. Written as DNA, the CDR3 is TGCGCCAGCAGCCGGGGGGGACCTAATGAAAAACTGTTTTTT. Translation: CASSRGGPNEKLFF.

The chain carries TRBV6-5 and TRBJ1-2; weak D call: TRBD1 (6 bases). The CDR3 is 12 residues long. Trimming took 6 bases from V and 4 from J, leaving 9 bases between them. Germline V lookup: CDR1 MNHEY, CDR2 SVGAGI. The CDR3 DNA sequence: TGTGCCAGCAGACAGGGAAGCTATGGCTACACCTTC. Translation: CASRQGSYGYTF.

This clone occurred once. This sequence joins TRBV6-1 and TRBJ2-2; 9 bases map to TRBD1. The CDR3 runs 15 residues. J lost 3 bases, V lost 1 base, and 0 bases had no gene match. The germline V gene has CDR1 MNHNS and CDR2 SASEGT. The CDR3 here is CASSEGTGDTGELFF. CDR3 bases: TGTGCCAGCAGTGAAGGGACAGGGGACACCGGGGAGCTGTTTTTT.

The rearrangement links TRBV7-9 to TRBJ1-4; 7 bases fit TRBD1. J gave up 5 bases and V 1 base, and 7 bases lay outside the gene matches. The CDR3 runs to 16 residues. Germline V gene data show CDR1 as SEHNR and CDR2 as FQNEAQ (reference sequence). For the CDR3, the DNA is TGTGCCAGCAGCTTAGGAGGATCAGGGGGGAATGAAAAACTGTTTTTT. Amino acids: CASSLGGSGGNEKLFF.

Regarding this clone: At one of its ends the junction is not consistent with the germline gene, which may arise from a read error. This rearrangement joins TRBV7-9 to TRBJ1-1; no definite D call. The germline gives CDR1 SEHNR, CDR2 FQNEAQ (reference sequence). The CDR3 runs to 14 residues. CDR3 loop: CSSSFRESNTEAFF. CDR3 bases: TGTTCCAGCAGCTTTCGAGAAAGCAACACTGAAGCTTTCTTT.

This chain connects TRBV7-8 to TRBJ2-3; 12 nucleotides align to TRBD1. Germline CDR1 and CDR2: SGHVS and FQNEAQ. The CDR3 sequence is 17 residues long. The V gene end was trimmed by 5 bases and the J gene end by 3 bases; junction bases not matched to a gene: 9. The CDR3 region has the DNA TGTGCCAGCAGCGACCGGGACAGGGGGCGCGGGACAGATACGCAGTATTTT. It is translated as CASSDRDRGRGTDTQYF.

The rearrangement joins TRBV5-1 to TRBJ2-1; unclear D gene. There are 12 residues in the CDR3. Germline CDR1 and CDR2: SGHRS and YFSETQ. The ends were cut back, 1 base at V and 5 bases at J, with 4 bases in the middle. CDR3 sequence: CASSLPDNEQFF. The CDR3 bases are TGCGCCAGCAGCTTGCCAGACAATGAGCAGTTCTTC.

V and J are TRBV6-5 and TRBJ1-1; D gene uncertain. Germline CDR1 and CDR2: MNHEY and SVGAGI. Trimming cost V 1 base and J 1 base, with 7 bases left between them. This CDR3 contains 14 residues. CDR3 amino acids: CASSYLGQNTEAFF. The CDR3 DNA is TGTGCCAGCAGTTACTTGGGCCAGAACACTGAAGCTTTCTTT.

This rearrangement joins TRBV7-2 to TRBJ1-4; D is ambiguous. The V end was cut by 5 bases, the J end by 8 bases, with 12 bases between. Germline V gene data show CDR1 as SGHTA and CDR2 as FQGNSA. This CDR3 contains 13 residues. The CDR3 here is CASSRGSEEKLFF. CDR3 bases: TGTGCCAGCAGCCGGGGATCTGAAGAAAAACTGTTTTTT. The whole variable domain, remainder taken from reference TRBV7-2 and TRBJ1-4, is GAGVSQSPSNKVTEKGKDVELRCDPISGHTALYWYRQSLGQGLEFLIYFQGNSAPDKSGLPSDRFSAERTGGSVSTLTIQRTQQEDSAVYLCASSRGSEEKLFFGSGTQLSVL.

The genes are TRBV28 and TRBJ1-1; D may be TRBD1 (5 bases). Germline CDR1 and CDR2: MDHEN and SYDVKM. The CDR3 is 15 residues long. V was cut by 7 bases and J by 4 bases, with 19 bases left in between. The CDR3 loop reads CASTLRDVQSTEAFF. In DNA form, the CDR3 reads TGTGCCAGCACCTTGCGGGACGTCCAAAGCACTGAAGCTTTCTTT. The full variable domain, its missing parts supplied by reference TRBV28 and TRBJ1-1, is DVKVTQSSRYLVKRTGEKVFLECVQDMDHENMFWYRQDPGLGLRLIYFSYDVKMKEKGDIPEGYSVSREKKERFSLILESASTNQTSMYLCASTLRDVQSTEAFFGQGTRLTVV.

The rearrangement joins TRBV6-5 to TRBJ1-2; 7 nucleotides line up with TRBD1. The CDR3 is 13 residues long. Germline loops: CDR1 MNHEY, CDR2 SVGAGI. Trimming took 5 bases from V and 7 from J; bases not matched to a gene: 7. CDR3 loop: CASSTAGTVGYTF. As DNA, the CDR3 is TGTGCCAGCAGTACAGCAGGGACAGTTGGCTACACCTTC.

This CDR3 reads CASSSGTVLLNEQYF. The CDR3 DNA is TGCGCCAGCAGCTCCGGGACAGTCCTTTTGAACGAGCAGTACTTC. The V call is TRBV5-1, the J call TRBJ2-7, with TRBD1 identical over 7 bases. From germline, CDR1 is SGHRS and CDR2 YFSETQ. The length of the CDR3 is 15 residues. With 3 bases clipped from V and 5 bases from J, the junction kept 11 bases outside the gene matches. Together with reference TRBV5-1 and TRBJ2-7, the CDR3 gives the full variable domain: KAGVTQTPRYLIKTRGQQVTLSCSPISGHRSVSWYQQTPGQGLQFLFEYFSETQRNKGNFPGRFSGRQFSNSRSEMNVSTLELGDSALYLCASSSGTVLLNEQYFGPGTRLTVT.

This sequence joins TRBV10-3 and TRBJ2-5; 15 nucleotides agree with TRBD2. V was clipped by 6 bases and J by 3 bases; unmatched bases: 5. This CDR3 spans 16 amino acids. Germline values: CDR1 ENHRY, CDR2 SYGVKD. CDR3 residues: CAISGTSGGPEETQYF. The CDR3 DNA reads TGTGCCATCAGCGGGACTAGCGGGGGGCCCGAAGAGACCCAGTACTTC.

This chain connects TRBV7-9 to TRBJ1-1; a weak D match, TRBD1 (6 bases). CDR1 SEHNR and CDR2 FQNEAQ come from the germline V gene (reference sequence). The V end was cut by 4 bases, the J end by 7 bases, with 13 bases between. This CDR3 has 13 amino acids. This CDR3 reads CASSSPTGCEAFF. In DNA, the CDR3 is TGTGCCAGCAGCTCCCCTACAGGGTGTGAAGCTTTCTTT.

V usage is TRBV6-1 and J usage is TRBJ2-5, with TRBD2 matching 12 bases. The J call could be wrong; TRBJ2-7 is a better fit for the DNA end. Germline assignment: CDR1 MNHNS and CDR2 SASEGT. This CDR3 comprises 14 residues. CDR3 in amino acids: CASSLAGGSYEQYF. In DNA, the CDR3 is TGTGCCAGCAGTCTAGCGGGGGGGTCCTACGAGCAGTACTTC.

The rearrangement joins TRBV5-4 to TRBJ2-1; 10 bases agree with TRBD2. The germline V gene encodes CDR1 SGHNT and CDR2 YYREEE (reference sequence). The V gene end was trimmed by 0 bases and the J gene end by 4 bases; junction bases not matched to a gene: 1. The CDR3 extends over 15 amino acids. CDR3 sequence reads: CASSLELAGYNEQFF. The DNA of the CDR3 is TGTGCCAGCAGCTTGGAACTAGCGGGGTACAATGAGCAGTTCTTC.

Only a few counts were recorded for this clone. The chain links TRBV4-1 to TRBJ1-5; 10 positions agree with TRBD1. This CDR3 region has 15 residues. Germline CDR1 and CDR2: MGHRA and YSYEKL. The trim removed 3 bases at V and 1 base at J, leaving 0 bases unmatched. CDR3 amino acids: CASSQGQGSNQPQHF. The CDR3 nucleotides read TGCGCCAGCAGCCAGGGACAGGGGAGCAATCAGCCCCAGCATTTT.

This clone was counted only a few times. The CDR3 coding sequence is TGCGCCAGCAGCCCCGGAACCTCAGGGGAGAACTATGGCTACACCTTC. It encodes CASSPGTSGENYGYTF. The rearrangement joins TRBV4-3 to TRBJ1-2; tentative D call: TRBD1 (6 bases). The CDR3 extends over 16 amino acids. In germline, CDR1 is LGHNA, CDR2 YSLEER. V gave up 4 bases and J gave up 2 bases, with 17 bases separating them.

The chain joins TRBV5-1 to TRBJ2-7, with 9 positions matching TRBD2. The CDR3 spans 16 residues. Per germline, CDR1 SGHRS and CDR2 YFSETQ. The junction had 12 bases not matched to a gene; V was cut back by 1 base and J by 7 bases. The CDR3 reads CASSLSQAGGSNEQYF. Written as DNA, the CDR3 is TGCGCCAGCAGCTTGTCCCAAGCGGGGGGTTCTAATGAGCAGTACTTC. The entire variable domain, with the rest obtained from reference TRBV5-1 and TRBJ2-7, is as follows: KAGVTQTPRYLIKTRGQQVTLSCSPISGHRSVSWYQQTPGQGLQFLFEYFSETQRNKGNFPGRFSGRQFSNSRSEMNVSTLELGDSALYLCASSLSQAGGSNEQYFGPGTRLTVT.

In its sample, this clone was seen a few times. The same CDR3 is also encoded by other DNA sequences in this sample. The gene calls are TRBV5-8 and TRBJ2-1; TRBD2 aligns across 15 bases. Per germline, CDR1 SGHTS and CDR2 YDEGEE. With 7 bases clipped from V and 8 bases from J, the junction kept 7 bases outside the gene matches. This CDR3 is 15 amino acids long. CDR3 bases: TGTGCCAGCGGCTGGGGACTAGCGGGGGGCGATGAGCAGTTCTTC. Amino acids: CASGWGLAGGDEQFF.

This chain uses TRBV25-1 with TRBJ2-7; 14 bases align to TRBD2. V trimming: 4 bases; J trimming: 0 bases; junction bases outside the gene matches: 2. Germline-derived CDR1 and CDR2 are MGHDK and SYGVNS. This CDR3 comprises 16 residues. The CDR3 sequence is CASSVGLAGDSYEQYF. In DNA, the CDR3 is TGTGCCAGCAGTGTGGGACTAGCGGGGGACTCCTACGAGCAGTACTTC.